This TCR beta chain was captured in a study of blood T cell repertoires in COVID-19. Study at large: Collection of acute and convalescent COVID-19 samples took place in the United States, Italy and Spain. PBMCs, B-cell-depleted T cells, or T cells were the source of the cDNA or gDNA that made up the material.

This CDR3 has 14 amino acids. The V and J ends lost 3 bases and 7 bases respectively, with 11 bases between them. Germline CDR1 reads SGHDT; CDR2 reads YYEEEE. Per the study methods: Amplification from reference gene primers served as the basis for estimated nucleated cell counts. This table comes from immunoSEQ multiplex PCR, and its TCRdb copy is limited to in-frame clones, with some not included. The DNA was the basis for D and trimming; V, J and clone size are from that table. The data show 70,000 or so clones, with roughly 90% seen just once and 1.5% held by the top ten. The material sequenced was peripheral blood. The chain has TRBV5-6 and TRBJ1-6, with TRBD1 as a possible D gene (6 bases). This receptor was taken from a man aged 50 to 59 with acute or convalescent COVID-19. CDR3 sequence reads: CASSYREKNSPLHF. CDR3 DNA sequence: TGTGCCAGCAGCTACAGGGAAAAGAATTCACCCCTCCACTTT.